This T cell receptor (beta chain) was captured in a study of CD8+CD57+ T cells in acquired aplastic anemia (dated by TCRdb to 2017 to 2018). Describing the broader study: A mean of approximately 3 ug of DNA, ranging from roughly 0.2 to 27.4 ug, was extracted from sorted CD4+ and CD8+ cells. A CD8+CD57+ expansion meant a frequency higher than the mean frequency seen in healthy subjects. Points the paper makes about the study in general: Between patients and healthy controls, no significant difference in CD8+ Simpson's diversity was found (P=0.060). Around 31 CD8+ CDR3 sequences were shared between patients and controls but appeared highly expressed in patients and within their immunodominant clones.

Genomic DNA served as template for TCR beta VDJ combination and CDR3 sequence profiling. TCR repertoire sequencing was run on an Illumina HiSeq 2000. In the paper's pipeline: Repertoire assessment relied on Simpson's diversity index, CDR3 size and DJ length profiles, and TRBV/TRBJ rearrangement plots. Whichever DNA sequence was most abundant in the deep sequencing data was defined as the immunodominant clone. CDR3 amino acid sequences were screened for sharing across subjects and compared with published repertoires and the VDJdb database. The public reads were run again by TCRdb, first through fastp at Q25 and then through MiXCR, and only productive beta chains were kept. Identical CDR3 proteins give one entry, which carries the most common genes and DNA. The V and J calls and clone size come from TCRdb's table, not from the authors' own analysis. The sample table contains around 150,000 distinct CDR3 sequences; only one count was recorded for 40% to 50% of them. The ten top clones hold approximately 3% of the sample.

Patients chosen for sequencing had shown expansion of CD8+CD57+ cells by flow cytometry. Every patient had a diagnosis of severe acquired aplastic anemia based on International Study of Aplastic Anemia and Agranulocytosis and Camitta criteria. No patient had received any therapy when blood was sampled. In this study, sorted CD4+ and CD8+ T cells from the blood of healthy subjects and of severe aplastic anemia patients had their TCR repertoires deep-sequenced. In the USA, patient enrollment took place under clinicaltrials.gov protocols 00001620, 01623167, 00001397, 00071045, 00081523 and 00961064. Ficoll-Paque density gradient centrifugation was used to isolate peripheral blood mononuclear cells. Before DNA extraction, CD4+ and CD8+ T cells were sorted with FACS or magnetic beads. Many counts were recorded for this clonotype. What antigen it recognizes has not been identified. No per-base quality is available; no much larger clone lies one base away.

V and J lose 2 bases and 1 base, and a span of 6 bases separates them. For CDR1 and CDR2, the germline V gene lists SNHLY and FYNNEI. The CDR3 runs 14 residues from the cysteine to the phenylalanine. The sequence is cut down to CDR3 DNA, 42 bases in frame from base 1. The chain employs TRBV2 and TRBJ1-5, with the D gene not confidently named. The clonotype originates from a human donor with aplastic anemia. Sequencing used sorted CD4+, CD8+, or CD8+CD57+ T cells (not recorded which) from PBMCs. The DNA sequence reads TGTGCCAGCAGTGAATTAGGGAGCAATCAGCCCCAGCATTTT. It specifies CASSELGSNQPQHF.